The 9 T cell receptor beta chains listed next were all sequenced from one sample in a study of blood T cell repertoires in COVID-19. This table comes from immunoSEQ multiplex PCR, and its TCRdb copy is limited to in-frame clones, with some not included. The profile shows over 130,000 clones, about 91% of them singletons. Sequenced input: peripheral blood. These receptors originate from a human donor in a cohort sampled during active COVID-19.

The V gene is TRBV2, the J gene TRBJ1-5, with unresolved D. V lost 1 base, J lost 0 bases, and 7 bases lay in between. The CDR3 runs 15 residues. The germline V gene has CDR1 SNHLY and CDR2 FYNNEI. CDR3 loop: CASSEVRNSNQPQHF. The CDR3 region has the DNA TGTGCCAGCAGTGAAGTCAGAAATAGCAATCAGCCCCAGCATTTT.

This chain joins TRBV11-2 and TRBJ2-5; 7 bases are shared with TRBD2. CDR1 SGHAT and CDR2 FQNNGV come from the germline V gene. The CDR3 runs to 15 residues. V lost 2 bases and J lost 9; bases outside the gene matches: 12. The chain's CDR3 is CASSLNPLGEGPQYF. The DNA for the CDR3 is TGTGCCAGCAGCTTAAATCCTTTAGGGGAGGGTCCCCAGTACTTC.

The chain links TRBV19 to TRBJ1-6; D uncertain. CDR3 size: 12 residues. Germline V lookup: CDR1 LNHDA, CDR2 SQIVND (reference sequence). Trimming took off 4 bases at V and 8 bases at J, with 6 bases between the two ends. CDR3 sequence: CASSTDYSPLHF. The CDR3 nucleotides read TGTGCCAGTAGTACGGACTATTCACCCCTCCACTTT.

The chain combines TRBV18 with TRBJ2-1; 8 bases are a match to TRBD1. This CDR3 has 12 amino acids. The germline CDR1 and CDR2 sequences are KGHSH and LQKENI. V lost 0 bases and J lost 15; bases outside the gene matches: 4. CDR3 loop: CASSPPDRVMFF. The DNA of the CDR3 is TGTGCCAGCTCACCACCGGACAGGGTGATGTTCTTC.

The rearrangement joins TRBV7-3 to TRBJ2-3; D might be TRBD2 (5 bases). The CDR3 runs 15 residues. V lost 2 bases, J lost 0 bases, and 9 bases lay in between. Germline V lookup: CDR1 SGHTA, CDR2 FQGTGA. CDR3 residues: CASSLGGYSTDTQYF. CDR3 sequence (DNA): TGTGCCAGCAGCTTAGGAGGTTATAGCACAGATACGCAGTATTTT.

The chain carries TRBV14 and TRBJ2-2; tentatively, D is TRBD1 (6 bases). The V end lost 0 bases, the J end lost 1 base, and 12 bases lay between the germline ends. CDR3 length equals 17 residues. Germline-derived CDR1 and CDR2 are SGHDN and FVKESK. For the CDR3, the DNA is TGTGCCAGCAGCCAAGATGGCCCGGACAGGAACACCGGGGAGCTGTTTTTT. This codes for CASSQDGPDRNTGELFF. Supplemented by reference TRBV14 and TRBJ2-2, the full variable domain reads EAGVTQFPSHSVIEKGQTVTLRCDPISGHDNLYWYRRVMGKEIKFLLHFVKESKQDESGMPNNRFLAERTGGTYSTLKVQPAELEDSGVYFCASSQDGPDRNTGELFFGEGSRLTVL.

This chain connects TRBV5-1 to TRBJ2-7; 9 bases map to TRBD2. The V and J ends lost 4 bases and 9 bases, in that order; junction bases with no gene match: 17. Germline V gene lookup returns CDR1 SGHRS and CDR2 YFSETQ. The CDR3 loop spans 16 amino acids. DNA for the CDR3: TGCGCCAGCAGCCCGCCAGGGACTAGCTCTTTTGTTGCGCAGTACTTC. Translated, it gives CASSPPGTSSFVAQYF. Full variable domain (rest looked up from reference TRBV5-1 and TRBJ2-7): KAGVTQTPRYLIKTRGQQVTLSCSPISGHRSVSWYQQTPGQGLQFLFEYFSETQRNKGNFPGRFSGRQFSNSRSEMNVSTLELGDSALYLCASSPPGTSSFVAQYFGPGTRLTVT.

This clone occurred a few times. The V and J genes are TRBV11-2 and TRBJ1-4, with D perhaps matching TRBD1 (6 bases). V was cut by 4 bases and J by 12 bases, with 9 bases left in between. CDR1 is SGHAT and CDR2 is FQNNGV in the germline V gene. This CDR3 has 11 amino acids. The CDR3 here is CASSWGQELFF. In nucleotides, the CDR3 is TGTGCCAGCAGCTGGGGACAAGAACTGTTTTTT.

The V gene is TRBV14, the J gene TRBJ2-2; possible D gene TRBD1, 5 bases. The CDR3 loop spans 16 amino acids. Germline V gene sequence: CDR1 SGHDN, CDR2 FVKESK. Trimming removed 4 bases from V and 4 bases from J, with 16 bases in between. The CDR3 here is CASSPVQGRVTGELFF. CDR3 nucleotides: TGTGCCAGCAGCCCTGTCCAAGGCAGGGTCACCGGGGAGCTGTTTTTT.